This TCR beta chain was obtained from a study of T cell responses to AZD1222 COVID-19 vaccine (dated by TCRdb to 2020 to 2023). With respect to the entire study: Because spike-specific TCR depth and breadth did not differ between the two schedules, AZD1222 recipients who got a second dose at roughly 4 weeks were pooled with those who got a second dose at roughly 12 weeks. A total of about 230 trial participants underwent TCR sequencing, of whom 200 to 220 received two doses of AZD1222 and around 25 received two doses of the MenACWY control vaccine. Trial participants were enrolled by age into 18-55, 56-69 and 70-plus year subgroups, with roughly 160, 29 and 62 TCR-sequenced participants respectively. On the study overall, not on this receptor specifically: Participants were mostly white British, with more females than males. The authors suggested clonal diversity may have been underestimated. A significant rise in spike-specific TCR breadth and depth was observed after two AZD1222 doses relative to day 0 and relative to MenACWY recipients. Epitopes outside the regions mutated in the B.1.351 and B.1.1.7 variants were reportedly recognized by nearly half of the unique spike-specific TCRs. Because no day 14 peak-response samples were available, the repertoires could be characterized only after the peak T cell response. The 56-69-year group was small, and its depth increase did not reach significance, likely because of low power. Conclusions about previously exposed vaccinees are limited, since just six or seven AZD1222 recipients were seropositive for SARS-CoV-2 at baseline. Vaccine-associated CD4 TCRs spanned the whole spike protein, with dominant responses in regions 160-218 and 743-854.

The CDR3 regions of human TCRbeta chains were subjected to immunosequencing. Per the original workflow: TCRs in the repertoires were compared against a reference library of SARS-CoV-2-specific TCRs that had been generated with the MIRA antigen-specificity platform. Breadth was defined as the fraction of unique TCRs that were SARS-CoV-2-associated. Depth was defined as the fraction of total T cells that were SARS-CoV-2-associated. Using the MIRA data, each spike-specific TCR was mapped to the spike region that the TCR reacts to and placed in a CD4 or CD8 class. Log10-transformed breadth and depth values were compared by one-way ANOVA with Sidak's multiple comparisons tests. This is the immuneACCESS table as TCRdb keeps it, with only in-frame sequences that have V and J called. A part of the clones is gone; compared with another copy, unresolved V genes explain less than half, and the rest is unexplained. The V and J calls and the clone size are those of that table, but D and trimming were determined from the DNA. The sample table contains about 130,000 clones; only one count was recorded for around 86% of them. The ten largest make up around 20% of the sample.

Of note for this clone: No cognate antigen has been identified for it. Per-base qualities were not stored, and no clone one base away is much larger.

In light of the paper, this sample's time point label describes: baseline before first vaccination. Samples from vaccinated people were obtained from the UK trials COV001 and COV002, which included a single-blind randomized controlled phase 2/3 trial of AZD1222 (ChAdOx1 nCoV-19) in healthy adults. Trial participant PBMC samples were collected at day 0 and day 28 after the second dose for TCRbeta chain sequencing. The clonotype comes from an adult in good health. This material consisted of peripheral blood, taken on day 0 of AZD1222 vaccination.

CDR3 loop: CASSTTTGDEQYF. The sequenced DNA is TGTGCCAGCAGCACCACAACAGGGGACGAGCAGTACTTC. The V gene is TRBV12-3 or TRBV12-4 and the J gene is TRBJ2-7, and TRBD1 matches 7 of the central bases. Ends trimmed: V by 6 bases, J by 5 bases; bases unmatched to a gene: 7. Measured from the cysteine to the phenylalanine, the CDR3 is 13 residues long. CDR3 DNA is the only sequence kept; it has 39 bases, read in frame from the first base.